This TCR beta chain was recorded in a study of blood T cells in healthy people across ages. Study-wide findings and caveats: Estimates based on one million T cells were treated as lower bounds.

This clonotype has more than one count but fewer than ten. Its antigen is not identified. The CDR3 covers 15 residues. Together with a sample-barcoded 5' primer, a J-beta primer mix was included in a second PCR lasting about 6 to 11 cycles. Each TCR beta cDNA got a 12-nucleotide random molecular identifier. TCRdb reprocessed the 5' RACE reads with MiXCR, giving one entry per CDR3 protein. Among roughly 570,000 distinct CDR3 sequences listed, 25% to 30% were seen once. Sequenced: blood. The TCR was taken from a woman in her seventies in good health. This sequence joins TRBV21-1 and TRBJ2-7. TRBV21-1 is termed a pseudogene. DNA for the CDR3: TGTGCCAGCCGTAAACCTAGACTGTGGGCCTACGAGCAGTACTTC. Translated, it gives CASRKPRLWAYEQYF.